This entry concerns a single T cell receptor beta chain. The CDR3 is 14 amino acids. CDR1 is MDHEN and CDR2 is SYDVKM in the germline V gene. The V end lost 6 bases, the J end lost 3 bases, and 14 bases lay between the germline ends. This entry is derived from a study of blood T cell repertoires in COVID-19. Sequencing was performed with immunoSEQ multiplex PCR; in TCRdb, only in-frame clones are kept and a portion is missing. This repertoire shows around 200,000 clones, 70% to 90% found once; its top ten account for approximately 12%. V and J are TRBV28 and TRBJ1-2; perhaps TRBD1 as D (5 bases). The sequenced sample was peripheral blood. The sequence was obtained from a woman aged 18-30 years who had recovered from COVID-19. The CDR3 protein is CASSPGGGYYGYTF. Written as DNA, the CDR3 is TGTGCCAGCAGCCCCGGGGGGGGTTACTATGGCTACACCTTC.